The rows below give T cell receptor beta chains drawn from one sample of a study of regulatory T cells in long-lasting Graves disease. TCRdb reprocessed the multiplex PCR reads via MiXCR and lists one record per CDR3 protein. Among roughly 500,000 distinct CDR3 sequences listed, 13% were seen once. Another study also made use of these data, one on T cells in Graves' hyperthyroidism and ophthalmopathy.

The input for sequencing was peripheral blood mononuclear cells (PBMCs), taken at new diagnosis, from a patient treated with antithyroid drugs. Every receptor here comes from a man under 40 with Graves disease. The CDR3 runs from the conserved cysteine through the conserved F or W. Fields, in order: D gene, V gene, J gene, CDR3 length, clone size, CDR3 DNA, CDR3 protein. A D gene is named only where the DNA matches it firmly. Not every row has a clone size; where given, it reads once, few, many or a size class.

>NA|TRBV2|TRBJ2-3|12|many
TGTGCCCCACAGGAGCGGCCAGATACGCAGTATTTT
CAPQERPDTQYF
>TRBD1|TRBV20-1|TRBJ2-1|14|NA
TGCAGTGCTTCCCGGACAGGCTCCTACAATGAGCAGTTCTTC
CSASRTGSYNEQFF
>NA|TRBV20-1|TRBJ1-4|14|NA
TGCAGTGCTAGAGGGACGGGGGATAATGAAAAACTGTTTTTT
CSARGTGDNEKLFF
>TRBD2|TRBV12-3/TRBV12-4|TRBJ2-5|14|many
TGTGCCAGCACCGGGGCTAGCGGAAAAGAGACCCAGTACTTC
CASTGASGKETQYF
>NA|TRBV5-1|TRBJ2-7|14|NA
TGCGCCAGCAGCCCCTCAGGTGCGGCCTACGAGCAGTACTTC
CASSPSGAAYEQYF
>NA|TRBV27|TRBJ2-1|17|many
TGTGCCAGCAGTTTACCCCCCTCGCGGGGTTTATGGAATGAGCAGTTCTTC
CASSLPPSRGLWNEQFF
>TRBD1|TRBV6-5|TRBJ1-1|12|NA
TGTGCCAGCAGTTACGGGACAGGAGCAGCTTCCTTT
CASSYGTGAASF
>TRBD2|TRBV29-1|TRBJ2-1|11|few
TGCAGCGCAATTCTAGCGGGAGCGCAGTTCTTC
CSAILAGAQFF
>NA|TRBV18|TRBJ1-6|15|NA
TGTGCCAGCTCACCCAACGGAGCAGTGGGTTCACCCCTCCACTTT
CASSPNGAVGSPLHF
>NA|TRBV5-1|TRBJ1-1|14|NA
TGTGCCAGCAGCTTCGGCGGGGGGGACACTGAAGCTTTCTTT
CASSFGGGDTEAFF
>TRBD1|TRBV12-3/TRBV12-4|TRBJ2-5|14|many
TGTGCCAGCAGTTCTAACAGGGGGCTAGAGACCCAGTACTTC
CASSSNRGLETQYF
>NA|TRBV10-3|TRBJ2-6|16|few
TGTGCCATCAGTGAGTATGGGCCCTCTGGGGCCAACGTCCTGACTTTC
CAISEYGPSGANVLTF
>TRBD1|TRBV27|TRBJ2-7|15|few
TGTGCCAGCAGTTTAGACAGGGAAGCATCCTACGAGCAGTACTTC
CASSLDREASYEQYF
>NA|TRBV13|TRBJ2-5|14|many
TGTGCCAGCAGCTCAGGACCGATGGTAGAGACCCAGTACTTC
CASSSGPMVETQYF
>NA|TRBV6-2/TRBV6-3|TRBJ2-5|16|many
TGTGCCAGCAGCTGGGAACCGTCGACAGGCCAAGAGACCCAGTACTTC
CASSWEPSTGQETQYF
>NA|TRBV5-1|TRBJ1-1|15|many
TGTGCCAGCAGCCTAAGGGGGGGCGAAGGTACTGAAGCTTTCTTT
CASSLRGGEGTEAFF
>NA|TRBV29-1|TRBJ2-3|13|NA
TGCAGCGTTGCGCCTAGGGGGACAGATACGCAGTATTTT
CSVAPRGTDTQYF
>TRBD1|TRBV7-9|TRBJ2-7|15|many
TGTGCCAGCAGCTTAGACGCAGGGGGTTCTTACGAGCAGTACTTC
CASSLDAGGSYEQYF
>NA|TRBV6-2/TRBV6-3|TRBJ2-3|15|many
TGTGCCAGCAGTTACTCTGGACCTAGCACAGATACGCAGTATTTT
CASSYSGPSTDTQYF
>NA|TRBV19|TRBJ1-5|12|NA
TGTGCCAGTAGCATCAGAGGACAGCCCCAGCATTTT
CASSIRGQPQHF
>NA|TRBV12-5|TRBJ1-6|18|many
TGTGCTAGTGGCCCCACCCGGACGGGTAGTGGGGATAATTCACCCCTCCACTTT
CASGPTRTGSGDNSPLHF
>NA|TRBV7-3|TRBJ2-5|14|NA
TGTGCCAGCAGTTTGGCCCCGCGGGGAGAGACCCAGTACTTC
CASSLAPRGETQYF
>TRBD1|TRBV11-2|TRBJ2-5|17|many
TGTGCCAGCAGCTTATACGCCCGGACAGGTCTGTTGGAGACCCAGTACTTC
CASSLYARTGLLETQYF
>TRBD1|TRBV28|TRBJ1-2|15|NA
TGTGCCAGCAGTTCCGCCGGGACAGGGGGCTCTGGCTACACCTTC
CASSSAGTGGSGYTF
>NA|TRBV6-1|TRBJ1-1|13|few
TGTGCCAGCAGTGTCAGGGGGAACACTGAAGCTTTCTTT
CASSVRGNTEAFF
>NA|TRBV12-3/TRBV12-4|TRBJ2-7|18|NA
TGTGCCAGCAGCTCGAGGAAAGGCCACGGGGGTCCAGCCTACGAGCAGTACTTC
CASSSRKGHGGPAYEQYF
>NA|TRBV2|TRBJ1-6|13|few
TGTGCCAGCATTCCAGGGTGGAATTCACCCCTCCACTTT
CASIPGWNSPLHF
>NA|TRBV15|TRBJ2-7|14|many
TGTGCCACCAGCAGAACGGGGGGCATGTACGAGCAGTACTTC
CATSRTGGMYEQYF